This record concerns one T cell receptor (beta chain) sequence. Its specificity is not known. This sample stems from a study of CD8 T cells in ankylosing spondylitis. Notes on the study in general: Existing reports had already noted some motif variants in reactive arthritis synovial fluid and blood. Eight or nine highly homologous variants made up a TCR beta motif that seemed to typify ankylosing spondylitis blood. Significant enrichment of disease-linked clones was reportedly seen in matched ankylosing spondylitis synovial fluid.

This CDR3 comprises 16 residues. V shed 4 bases, J shed 4 bases, and the junction held 9 bases outside the gene matches. From germline, CDR1 is MNHEY and CDR2 SMNVEV (reference sequence). TCRdb processed the 5' RACE reads anew with MiXCR; each CDR3 protein has one entry. Here the sample spans 200,000 to 250,000 distinct CDR3 sequences, approximately 20% being singletons. The chain carries TRBV27 and TRBJ2-3; 9 nucleotides align to TRBD2. This sequence originates from a male donor with ankylosing spondylitis. Sequencing was carried out using blood, either unsorted or a sorted T cell fraction (not recorded which). In nucleotides, the CDR3 is TGTGCCAGCAGTTCCTATAGCGGGAGTGGTGCAGATACGCAGTATTTT. Its translation: CASSSYSGSGADTQYF.